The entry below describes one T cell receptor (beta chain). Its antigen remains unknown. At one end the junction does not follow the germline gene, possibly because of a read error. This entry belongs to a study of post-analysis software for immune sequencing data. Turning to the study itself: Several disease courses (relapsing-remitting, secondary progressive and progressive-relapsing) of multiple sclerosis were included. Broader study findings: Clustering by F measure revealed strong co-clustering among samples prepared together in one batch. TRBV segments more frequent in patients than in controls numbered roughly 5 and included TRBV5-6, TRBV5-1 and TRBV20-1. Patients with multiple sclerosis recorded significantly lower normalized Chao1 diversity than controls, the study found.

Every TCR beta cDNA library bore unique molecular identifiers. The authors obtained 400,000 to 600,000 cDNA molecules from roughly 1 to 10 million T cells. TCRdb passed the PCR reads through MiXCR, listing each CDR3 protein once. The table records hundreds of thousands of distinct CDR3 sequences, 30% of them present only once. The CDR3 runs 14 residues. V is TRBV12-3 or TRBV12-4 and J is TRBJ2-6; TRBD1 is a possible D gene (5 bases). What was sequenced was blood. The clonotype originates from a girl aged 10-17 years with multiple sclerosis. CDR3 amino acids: CASSYNSGANALTF. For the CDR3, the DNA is TGTGCCAGCAGTTATAACTCTGGGGCCAACGCCCTGACTTTC.